The clone carrying this TCR beta chain showed up just once. The trim removed 2 bases at V and 2 bases at J, leaving 8 bases unmatched. CDR1 is MRHNA, CDR2 SNTAGT, per germline. The CDR3 length is 16 residues. Sampled blood was obtained at baseline, cycle 4 day 1, and cycle 7 day 1. This record belongs to a study of OX40 agonist ivuxolimab in advanced cancers. Study-level background: Partial responses were recorded for three patients, including one with hepatocellular carcinoma and two with cutaneous melanoma.

The protocol was immunoSEQ multiplex PCR, while the TCRdb copy is restricted to in-frame clones and leaves out a portion. Among about 110,000 clones listed, 90% were seen once. The chain combines TRBV6-4 with TRBJ2-5, with 7 bases matching TRBD2. Material: CD4+ or CD8+ T cells sorted from blood, obtained in a trial of the OX40 agonist ivuxolimab. The TCR sequence derives from an adult with an advanced solid tumor such as melanoma, head and neck, liver or kidney cancer. CDR3 in amino acids: CASSDGGGLPQETQYF. The CDR3 DNA reads TGTGCCAGCAGTGACGGCGGGGGACTACCTCAAGAGACCCAGTACTTC.